The 29 T cell receptor beta chains presented below share a single source sample, sequenced in a study of TIL therapy for anti-PD-1-resistant metastatic lung cancer. The immunoSEQ assay was v3. The protocol was immunoSEQ multiplex PCR, while the TCRdb copy is restricted to in-frame clones and leaves out a portion. The table shows about 16,000 clones, with less than 80% occurring only once. Specified time point: pre-treatment sample, taken before nivolumab and TIL therapy. Material: blood, obtained at baseline. These receptors were obtained from a person aged 25 to 80 with non-small cell lung cancer.

The chain links TRBV7-2 to TRBJ2-1; D is uncertain. This CDR3 contains 12 residues. V lost 5 bases, J lost 4 bases, and 6 bases lay in between. Per germline, CDR1 SGHTA and CDR2 FQGNSA. The DNA of the CDR3 is TGTGCCAGCAGCCTACGTTACAATGAGCAGTTCTTC. Its protein is CASSLRYNEQFF.

Here the CDR3 DNA reads TGTGCCAGCAGCTTAGGGGACCCTAGCTCTGGGGCCAACGTCCTGACTTTC. As protein: CASSLGDPSSGANVLTF. The rearrangement links TRBV7-9 to TRBJ2-6, with D perhaps matching TRBD1 or TRBD2 (5 bases each). The CDR3 runs 17 residues. CDR1 and CDR2 (germline): SEHNR, FQNEAQ (reference sequence). Trimming left V 1 base short and J 0 bases short, with 10 bases between.

With regard to this clone: One end of the junction is discordant with germline, which a read error may explain. The rearrangement joins TRBV6-4 to TRBJ2-3; D not certain. Germline CDR1 and CDR2: MRHNA and SNTAGT. This CDR3 spans 12 amino acids. The CDR3 DNA is TGTGCCAGCAGTGAGGGCCTAGATACACAGTATTTT. This encodes CASSEGLDTQYF.

The chain has TRBV6-5 and TRBJ2-1; D gene ambiguous. Trimming shortened V by 6 bases and J by 6 bases, and 15 bases separated the two germline ends. The CDR3 contains 14 residues. Germline values: CDR1 MNHEY, CDR2 SVGAGI. The CDR3 nucleotides are TGTGCCAGCAGAGCAGTTGTAGAGTCCAATGAGCAGTTCTTC. Translating gives CASRAVVESNEQFF.

The chain uses TRBV19 and TRBJ1-1; no clear D. The CDR3 has 14 amino acids. V was pared by 7 bases and J by 3 bases, with 15 bases between. Germline assignment: CDR1 LNHDA and CDR2 SQIVND (reference sequence). Here the CDR3 DNA reads TGTGCCAGTACCCTTGATTCCCGAGACACTGAAGCTTTCTTT. Protein: CASTLDSRDTEAFF. Complete variable domain (other parts from reference TRBV19 and TRBJ1-1): DGGITQSPKYLFRKEGQNVTLSCEQNLNHDAMYWYRQDPGQGLRLIYYSQIVNDFQKGDIAEGYSVSREKKESFPLTVTSAQKNPTAFYLCASTLDSRDTEAFFGQGTRLTVV.

The CDR3, as DNA: TGCGCCAGCAGGGGAGGATATCAAGAGACCCAGTACTTC. Encoded protein: CASRGGYQETQYF. V is TRBV4-1 and J is TRBJ2-5, with D possibly TRBD2 on 6 matching bases. CDR1 MGHRA and CDR2 YSYEKL come from the germline V gene. The CDR3 length is 13 residues. V was trimmed by 6 bases and J by 2 bases, leaving 10 bases between them.

The chain combines TRBV9 with TRBJ2-1, with TRBD2 as a possible D gene (7 bases). Trimming left V 5 bases short and J 5 bases short, with 20 bases between. CDR1 SGDLS and CDR2 YYNGEE come from the germline V gene. The CDR3 spans 16 residues. The CDR3: CASSFRAGGPDNEQFF. CDR3 coding DNA: TGTGCCAGCAGTTTCCGCGCCGGGGGGCCTGACAATGAGCAGTTCTTC.

CDR3 amino acids: CASSLGQGTNTEAFF. In DNA form, the CDR3 reads TGTGCCAGCAGCCTCGGACAGGGGACAAACACTGAAGCTTTCTTT. The chain recombines TRBV5-4 with TRBJ1-1, with 9 bases aligning to TRBD1. The junction had 6 bases not matched to a gene; V was cut back by 4 bases and J by 2 bases. This CDR3 contains 15 residues. Germline CDR1 is SGHNT and CDR2 is YYREEE (reference sequence).

The V call is TRBV7-9, the J call TRBJ1-4; D is unclear. V lost 5 bases to trimming and J lost 0 bases, with 19 bases between them. The CDR3 consists of 18 residues. The germline CDR1 and CDR2 sequences are SEHNR and FQNEAQ (reference sequence). Here the CDR3 reads CASSHGLAGVPTNEKLFF. The DNA of the CDR3 is TGTGCCAGCAGCCACGGACTAGCGGGAGTACCAACTAATGAAAAACTGTTTTTT.

The chain is built from TRBV2 and TRBJ1-5; no clear D gene. Between the trimmed V and J ends, which lost 6 bases and 7 bases, there was a span of 16 bases. The germline V gene has CDR1 SNHLY and CDR2 FYNNEI. CDR3 length: 14 amino acids. The CDR3 is CASRSGDTLQPQHF. The CDR3 nucleotides are TGTGCCAGCAGGTCAGGCGACACACTACAGCCCCAGCATTTT.

The V and J genes are TRBV7-2 and TRBJ2-1, with TRBD1 identical over 7 bases. The CDR3 spans 16 residues. CDR1 and CDR2 from the germline V gene are SGHTA and FQGNSA. Trimming took 5 bases from V and 5 from J; bases not matched to a gene: 12. The CDR3 DNA reads TGTGCCAGCAGCCCCCGTAGGGGGCCGCGAGACAATGAGCAGTTCTTC. This translates into CASSPRRGPRDNEQFF.

This chain links TRBV10-1 with TRBJ2-1, with no clear D. The V gene's germline CDR1 is WNHNN and CDR2 SYGVQD (reference sequence). V shed 0 bases and J shed 3 bases, with 6 bases lying between them. This CDR3 is 14 amino acids long. The CDR3 reads CASSESQDYNEQFF. CDR3 sequence (DNA): TGCGCCAGCAGTGAGTCGCAGGACTACAATGAGCAGTTCTTC.

The rearrangement joins TRBV6-6 to TRBJ1-2; D is ambiguous. This CDR3 is 14 amino acids long. Looked up from germline, CDR1 is MNHNY and CDR2 is SVGAGI (reference sequence). Between the trimmed V and J ends, which lost 11 bases and 5 bases, there was a span of 21 bases. CDR3 in amino acids: CAAKSSHEEYGYTF. The CDR3 coding sequence is TGTGCCGCTAAGAGCTCCCACGAAGAGTATGGCTACACCTTC.

This clone was found a few times. Other DNA sequences in this specimen translate into the identical CDR3. J is TRBJ2-7 and V is TRBV6-1; D is ambiguous. CDR3 size: 14 residues. V gave up 6 bases and J gave up 3 bases, with 15 bases separating them. The germline V gene has CDR1 MNHNS and CDR2 SASEGT. The CDR3, as DNA: TGTGCCAGCAGCCCTGCGGCTACTGACTACGAGCAGTACTTC. It encodes CASSPAATDYEQYF.

This chain joins TRBV29-1 and TRBJ2-3; D perhaps matches TRBD2 (5 bases). V lost 7 bases, J lost 0 bases, and 11 bases lay in between. Germline CDR1 and CDR2: SQVTM and ANQGSEA. The CDR3 covers 13 residues. For the CDR3, the DNA is TGCAGCGCTGGACGGGATAGCACAGATACGCAGTATTTT. Protein: CSAGRDSTDTQYF.

The chain links TRBV19 to TRBJ1-5; maybe TRBD1 (5 bases). Per germline, CDR1 LNHDA and CDR2 SQIVND (reference sequence). The length of the CDR3 is 14 residues. V gave up 7 bases and J gave up 1 base, with 11 bases separating them. CDR3 residues: CASMVGGSNQPQHF. The CDR3 DNA reads as TGTGCCAGTATGGTGGGGGGAAGCAATCAGCCCCAGCATTTT.

This clone was picked up one time. V gene TRBV19 combines with J gene TRBJ2-7, with 10 bases matching TRBD1. Trimming cost V 6 bases and J 3 bases; bases outside gene matches: 8. Germline V lookup: CDR1 LNHDA, CDR2 SQIVND (reference sequence). The CDR3 totals 15 residues. This CDR3 is CASSQGQGNYYEQYF. The CDR3 DNA sequence: TGTGCCAGTAGCCAGGGACAGGGGAATTACTACGAGCAGTACTTC.

The chain joins TRBV7-9 to TRBJ2-7, with TRBD1 as a possible D gene (6 bases). The CDR3 loop spans 13 amino acids. Germline V gene lookup returns CDR1 SEHNR and CDR2 FQNEAQ (reference sequence). V lost 5 bases and J lost 5, with 13 bases in between. The CDR3 sequence: CASSGRDIHEQYF. The CDR3 nucleotides read TGTGCCAGCAGCGGACGGGACATCCACGAGCAGTACTTC.

CDR3 DNA: TGTGCCAGCAGCCTTTCCAGGGATACGCAGTATTTT. Translating it yields CASSLSRDTQYF. V gene TRBV7-2 combines with J gene TRBJ2-3; no clear D gene. CDR1 and CDR2 (germline): SGHTA, FQGNSA. This CDR3 region has 12 residues. Deletions cut 5 bases from V and 6 bases from J, with 9 bases between.

This chain connects TRBV4-1 to TRBJ1-1; D perhaps matches TRBD1 (5 bases). The CDR3 is 16 amino acids. Per germline, CDR1 MGHRA and CDR2 YSYEKL. Trimming left V 0 bases short and J 4 bases short, with 15 bases between. CDR3 in DNA: TGCGCCAGCAGCCAAGAAAGGTTTACGAGGGGCACTGAAGCTTTCTTT. Translated: CASSQERFTRGTEAFF.

This clone is a singleton in its sample. The chain employs TRBV19 and TRBJ2-5; 8 positions agree with TRBD2. This CDR3 region has 13 residues. Losses at the gene ends were 6 bases for V and 4 bases for J; bases not matched to a gene: 4. Germline lookup yields CDR1 LNHDA and CDR2 SQIVND (reference sequence). Written as DNA, the CDR3 is TGTGCCAGTAGAAGGGCGGGGGGAGAGACCCAGTACTTC. Translated, it gives CASRRAGGETQYF.

This clone is large (0.1 to 1%) within its sample. The chain recombines TRBV7-9 with TRBJ1-4, with D perhaps matching TRBD1 (5 bases). The CDR3 spans 14 residues. The ends were cut back, 1 base at V and 7 bases at J, with 10 bases in the middle. Per germline, CDR1 SEHNR and CDR2 FQNEAQ (reference sequence). CDR3 protein: CASSLGQGFEKLFF. CDR3 coding DNA: TGTGCCAGCAGCTTAGGGCAGGGATTTGAAAAACTGTTTTTT.

This clone was seen just once. The chain has TRBV7-2 and TRBJ2-2; no clear D. CDR3 size: 15 residues. V gave up 2 bases and J gave up 6 bases, with 13 bases separating them. Germline assignment: CDR1 SGHTA and CDR2 FQGNSA. CDR3 bases: TGTGCCAGCAGCTTAATATGGGTGTCGTCCGGGGAGCTGTTTTTT. It yields the protein CASSLIWVSSGELFF.

Only a few counts were recorded for this clone. The chain couples TRBV15 to TRBJ2-5, with a weak D call TRBD1 (5 bases). CDR1 LNHNV and CDR2 YYDKDF come from the germline V gene (reference sequence). The germline V and J ends were trimmed by 0 bases and 4 bases, with 15 bases remaining between them. This CDR3 is 16 amino acids long. The CDR3 bases are TGTGCCACCAGCAGAGAGGTGGGGCGCATAGGAGAGACCCAGTACTTC. Protein sequence: CATSREVGRIGETQYF.

This clone was seen only once. This sequence joins TRBV7-2 and TRBJ2-7, with unresolved D. Germline lookup yields CDR1 SGHTA and CDR2 FQGNSA. The CDR3 runs 14 residues. Trimming left V 2 bases short and J 0 bases short, with 8 bases between. The CDR3 coding sequence is TGTGCCAGCAGCTTACCGACAATCTCCTACGAGCAGTACTTC. It encodes CASSLPTISYEQYF.

In DNA form, the CDR3 reads TGCGCCAGCACCTTCGAAGCCTACTTGGGAACCGGGGAGCTGTTTTTT. Translation: CASTFEAYLGTGELFF. This chain connects TRBV4-1 to TRBJ2-2; no definite D call. Trimming took off 7 bases at V and 5 bases at J, with 20 bases between the two ends. CDR1 is MGHRA, CDR2 YSYEKL, per germline. The CDR3 spans 16 residues.

V gene TRBV5-1 combines with J gene TRBJ2-5; 8 nucleotides align to TRBD2. The CDR3 is made up of 15 amino acids. V was pared by 5 bases and J by 7 bases, with 13 bases of the junction left unmatched. CDR1 and CDR2 from the germline V gene are SGHRS and YFSETQ. CDR3 DNA sequence: TGCGCCAGCAGTAAAGACAGTACGGGGGGGTGGACCCAGTACTTC. It codes for CASSKDSTGGWTQYF.

The chain uses TRBV6-1 and TRBJ2-3; 8 bases line up with TRBD2. The J segment lost 0 bases and the V segment lost 4 bases, leaving 6 bases of the junction unmatched. There are 16 residues in the CDR3. The germline V gene encodes CDR1 MNHNS and CDR2 SASEGT. CDR3 sequence (DNA): TGTGCCAGCAGTGTGCATGGACTAGCTAGCACAGATACGCAGTATTTT. This gives the protein CASSVHGLASTDTQYF.

CDR3 DNA: TGCGCCAGCAGCTTGGAGGCGCGGGGGGCCCAAGAGACCCAGTACTTC. It yields the protein CASSLEARGAQETQYF. The gene calls are TRBV5-1 and TRBJ2-5, with 8 bases identical to TRBD2. Germline V CDR1 and CDR2: SGHRS, YFSETQ. The CDR3 is 16 residues long. V dropped 0 bases and J dropped 1; count of bases not matched to a gene: 5.